This T cell receptor beta chain was sequenced for a study of molecular identifiers for immune sequencing clone quantification. Across the whole study: In replicates, the authors split RNA from approximately 20,000 or 98,000 naive CD8 cells five ways and sequenced four.

This clonotype was seen a handful of times. What it binds is unknown. Study-level results: Spiked Jurkat TCR RNA from one cell was reportedly detectable among over 800,000 naive cells. More than 97% of effector molecules, versus under 1% of naive-cell molecules, belonged to clones above 20 RNA copies.

V lost 5 bases and J 3 bases, leaving 14 bases between the germline ends. The CDR3 covers 14 residues. In germline, CDR1 is MNHEY, CDR2 SVGAGI. Naive CD8 T cells were picked out by sorting for CD8+CD4-CCR7+CD45RA+. Using its own MiXCR run on the PCR reads, TCRdb lists one record per CDR3 protein. The profile shows about 640,000 distinct CDR3 sequences, 20% of them singletons. The sample comprised naive CD8+ T cells from blood, with Jurkat cell RNA spiked in. The sample's subset: FACS-sorted CD8+CD4-CCR7+CD45RA+ naive T cells. The genes are TRBV6-5 and TRBJ2-7, with D perhaps TRBD1 or TRBD2 (5 bases each). The source of this sequence is a human donor in good health. Some libraries in this study had Jurkat cell RNA spiked in. CDR3 nucleotides: TGTGCCAGCAGTCTGACTACAGGAGACTACGAGCAGTACTTC. Translation: CASSLTTGDYEQYF.